Listed below are T cell receptor beta chains from one sample, sequenced in a study of T cells in Graves' hyperthyroidism and ophthalmopathy. TCRdb passed the multiplex PCR reads through MiXCR, listing each CDR3 protein once. The data show around 600,000 distinct CDR3 sequences, around 16% seen once. Specimen: blood. Receptors originate from a woman between 25 and 40 years old with Graves' hyperthyroidism. CDR3s leave out the opening cysteine and the closing phenylalanine or tryptophan. The D gene is left open where the match is weak. The size field is filled for only some rows; it gives once, few, many or a size class.

clone size,J gene,D gene,V gene,CDR3 length,CDR3 protein
few,TRBJ2-7,-,TRBV7-9,11,ASSLLQGTEQY
many,TRBJ2-1,-,TRBV28,13,ASSLRAGRSNEQF
many,TRBJ2-1,-,TRBV4-1,12,ASRRVSGYNEQF
-,TRBJ2-2,-,TRBV19,18,ASSTGQGWLAGLGTGELF
few,TRBJ2-7,TRBD1,TRBV5-5,11,ASSFDREYEQY
many,TRBJ2-3,-,TRBV2,11,ASSDFRTDTQY
-,TRBJ1-6,-,TRBV9,12,ASSAQENNSPLH
-,TRBJ2-7,-,TRBV18,15,ASSPLVAHREDHEQY
few,TRBJ2-1,TRBD2,TRBV20-1,12,SVHTSASYNEQF
-,TRBJ1-6,-,TRBV5-1,14,ASSLAGSDYNSPLH
many,TRBJ2-3,-,TRBV5-1,12,ASRLLGGTDTQY
few,TRBJ2-7,TRBD2,TRBV4-1,16,ASSPPRQTSGITYEQY
-,TRBJ1-4,-,TRBV27,12,ASTWSGASEKLF
few,TRBJ2-1,TRBD2,TRBV18,15,ASSPPGYGRTINEQF
-,TRBJ2-7,-,TRBV6-1,10,ASTTEFYEQY
many,TRBJ2-6,TRBD1,TRBV20-1,17,SARDPFDRGEAGANVLT
few,TRBJ1-2,-,TRBV10-3,16,AISDNGAVPFRDYGYT
many,TRBJ1-5,-,TRBV7-9,11,ASSYRGSQPQH
few,TRBJ1-6,TRBD1,TRBV28,12,ASSTGTGNSPLH
-,TRBJ2-7,-,TRBV3-1,11,VSSQDPAYEQY
few,TRBJ2-1,-,TRBV3-1,14,ASSPRTTITDNEQF
many,TRBJ2-7,-,TRBV5-1,11,ASSLQVSYEQY
many,TRBJ1-5,-,TRBV7-2,16,ASSLVWAGDLSNQPQH
-,TRBJ2-7,TRBD2,TRBV20-1,14,SARDRVGLVPYEQY
-,TRBJ2-5,TRBD1,TRBV20-1,11,SAPGTGEETQY
many,TRBJ2-3,TRBD1,TRBV11-2,13,ASSKQGLVTDTQY
-,TRBJ2-1,TRBD2,TRBV6-2/TRBV6-3,14,ASSYPLAGGVSEQF
-,TRBJ2-4,TRBD1,TRBV7-9,17,ASSQFRDRGREVKNIQY
many,TRBJ2-1,-,TRBV5-1,13,ASSGTTTQANEQF
-,TRBJ2-4,-,TRBV27,14,ASSGGGGLAKNIQY
many,TRBJ2-1,-,TRBV28,13,ATVTPRDGYNEQF
many,TRBJ2-7,TRBD2,TRBV5-1,13,ANSPRLAGGEEQY
many,TRBJ2-1,-,TRBV12-3/TRBV12-4,11,ASSLRQFDEQF
-,TRBJ2-2,TRBD1,TRBV28,16,ASSPLEQGALNTGELF
-,TRBJ2-7,TRBD1,TRBV6-5,14,ASSYGVGTGLSEQY
many,TRBJ1-2,-,TRBV27,11,ASSPMGNYGYT
many,TRBJ2-2,TRBD2,TRBV6-2/TRBV6-3,15,ASSPRTSGANTGELF
few,TRBJ2-2,-,TRBV19,13,ASRIRDSNTGELF
many,TRBJ2-1,-,TRBV15,12,ATSKRPSYNEQF
many,TRBJ1-1,-,TRBV15,12,ATCRGDDWTEAF
many,TRBJ2-7,-,TRBV12-3/TRBV12-4,12,ASSLTGLDYEQY
many,TRBJ1-4,TRBD1,TRBV20-1,12,SARRTGAGEKLF
many,TRBJ1-5,TRBD1,TRBV29-1,11,SVSRGSNQPQH
few,TRBJ2-2,TRBD1,TRBV7-2,15,ASSYHRGARTSGELF